The 6 T cell receptor beta chains below were found in one sample sequenced in a study of T-cell memory formation after mild COVID-19. TCRdb recomputed calls from the 5' RACE reads with MiXCR, one row per CDR3 protein. Of approximately 260,000 distinct CDR3 sequences listed, 16% are singletons. The sequenced material came from PBMCs or a T cell subset sorted from them (not recorded which). These receptor sequences come from a man between 18 and 35 years old who had mild COVID-19 (a few samples of this study predate the infection). Cell type and time point are not known.

This chain connects TRBV6-2 or TRBV6-3 to TRBJ2-3; D remains ambiguous. V lost 7 bases and J 6 bases, leaving 26 bases between the germline ends. The CDR3 spans 17 residues. Per the germline V gene, CDR1 is MNHEY and CDR2 is SVGEGT. CDR3 protein: CASMSRRRITVADTQYF. The CDR3, as DNA: TGTGCCAGCATGTCCCGTAGAAGGATTACCGTGGCGGATACGCAGTATTTT.

This clonotype was seen a handful of times. The CDR3 region is CSAKATGNQPQHF. The CDR3 coding sequence is TGCAGTGCAAAAGCGACCGGCAATCAGCCCCAGCATTTT. The rearrangement joins TRBV20-1 to TRBJ1-5, with D uncertain. Germline loops: CDR1 DFQATT, CDR2 SNEGSKA (reference sequence). CDR3 size: 13 residues. Trimming pared 6 bases from V and 2 bases from J, leaving 11 bases between.

The V and J genes are TRBV7-2 and TRBJ1-1; D is ambiguous. V lost 10 bases to trimming and J lost 6 bases, with 12 bases between them. The germline CDR1 and CDR2 sequences are SGHTA and FQGNSA. The CDR3 runs 11 residues. CDR3 sequence: CAIRAWPEAFF. As DNA, the CDR3 is TGTGCCATCCGAGCGTGGCCTGAAGCTTTCTTT.

The chain recombines TRBV6-4 with TRBJ2-1; D could derive from TRBD1 or TRBD2 (5 bases each). CDR1 MRHNA and CDR2 SNTAGT come from the germline V gene. This CDR3 is built from 13 residues. V dropped 4 bases and J dropped 5 bases, with 9 bases sitting between them. This CDR3 reads CASSAGAHNEQFF. CDR3 bases: TGTGCCAGCAGTGCCGGGGCGCACAATGAGCAGTTCTTC.

This clonotype was found a few times. V gene TRBV20-1 combines with J gene TRBJ1-1; D not resolved. Germline assignment: CDR1 DFQATT and CDR2 SNEGSKA (reference sequence). The CDR3 is made up of 14 amino acids. The germline V and J ends were trimmed by 0 bases and 5 bases, with 13 bases remaining between them. The CDR3 DNA follows: TGCAGTGCTAGAGATATGAGAGTGGGGACTGAAGCTTTCTTT. It translates to CSARDMRVGTEAFF.

A few counts support this clonotype. The CDR3 coding sequence is TGTGCCTGGAGTCCCAACGCTGGGGATACGCAGTATTTT. The encoded protein is CAWSPNAGDTQYF. The chain is built from TRBV30 and TRBJ2-3; D unresolved. In germline, CDR1 is GTSNPN, CDR2 SVGIG (reference sequence). V was cut by 2 bases and J by 6 bases, with 12 bases left in between. The CDR3 sequence is 13 residues long.